The 6 T cell receptor beta chains listed next were all sequenced from one sample in a study of OX40 agonist ivuxolimab in advanced cancers. Libraries were prepared by immunoSEQ multiplex PCR; TCRdb keeps only in-frame clonotypes and omits some of them. Among fewer than 60,000 clones, 80% to 90% were seen once, and the ten largest hold about 0.71%. The sample was CD4+ or CD8+ T cells sorted from blood, taken in a trial of the OX40 agonist ivuxolimab. The receptors derive from an adult with an advanced solid tumor such as melanoma, head and neck, liver or kidney cancer.

This clone was picked up a small number of times. V and J are TRBV6-1 and TRBJ2-4, with TRBD2 matching over 12 bases. The CDR3 totals 18 residues. V lost 2 bases and J lost 1; bases outside the gene matches: 6. The germline gives CDR1 MNHNS, CDR2 SASEGT. CDR3 sequence reads: CASSELLAGGGAKNIQYF. CDR3 bases: TGTGCCAGCAGTGAACTACTAGCGGGAGGAGGGGCCAAAAACATTCAGTACTTC.

The chain has TRBV7-9 and TRBJ2-7; unclear D gene. V dropped 1 base and J dropped 7 bases, with 11 bases sitting between them. This CDR3 comprises 13 residues. CDR1 and CDR2 from the germline V gene are SEHNR and FQNEAQ (reference sequence). CDR3 DNA sequence: TGTGCCAGCAGCTTAGAAGTGAAAGGAGAGCAGTACTTC. Amino acid sequence: CASSLEVKGEQYF.

The chain combines TRBV10-3 with TRBJ2-2, with D tentatively TRBD1 (6 bases). CDR1 ENHRY and CDR2 SYGVKD come from the germline V gene. V gave up 0 bases and J gave up 5 bases, with 13 bases separating them. The CDR3 contains 16 residues. The CDR3 DNA reads as TGTGCCATCAGTGAGTCGATAGGGCAGGGGACCGGGGAGCTGTTTTTT. This codes for CAISESIGQGTGELFF.

The chain joins TRBV5-5 to TRBJ1-2; D remains ambiguous. CDR3 length: 12 residues. Germline-derived CDR1 and CDR2 are SGHKS and YYEKEE (reference sequence). V dropped 0 bases and J dropped 4 bases, with 4 bases sitting between them. The CDR3 is CASSLVSYGYTF. CDR3 coding DNA: TGTGCCAGCAGCTTGGTTAGCTATGGCTACACCTTC.

The chain recombines TRBV4-2 with TRBJ1-1; D remains ambiguous. Per germline, CDR1 LGHNA and CDR2 YNFKEQ. V lost 0 bases and J 6 bases, leaving 17 bases between the germline ends. CDR3 length: 16 residues. The CDR3 DNA follows: TGTGCCAGCAGCCAAGATTCCCAGGCTCCTACCGCTGAAGCTTTCTTT. Protein: CASSQDSQAPTAEAFF.

The chain joins TRBV7-2 to TRBJ2-7; D gene unclear. The CDR3 is 11 residues long. Germline V gives CDR1 SGHTA, CDR2 FQGNSA. V was clipped by 4 bases and J by 3 bases, with 4 bases between them. CDR3 bases: TGTGCCAGCAGCTCCTTCTACGAGCAGTACTTC. It is translated as CASSSFYEQYF.